Listed below are T cell receptor beta chains from one sample, sequenced in a study of control samples from healthy donors and cancer patients. Only in-frame clones appear in the TCRdb table, and some are missing; sequencing was by immunoSEQ multiplex PCR. This sample has around 70,000 clones, with roughly 90% found just once. Sequencing was performed on PBMCs. The receptors originated from a woman aged 50 to 60 with colorectal cancer. The conserved cysteine and the conserved F or W are not part of the CDR3 here. Each record gives: V gene, CDR3 protein.

v_call: TRBV7-2; cdr3_aa: ASSLVGFSSYNSPLH
v_call: TRBV19; cdr3_aa: ASSMVDDHEKLF
v_call: TRBV29-1; cdr3_aa: SVESFGQENTGELF
v_call: TRBV6-5; cdr3_aa: ASGTGREKLF
v_call: TRBV6-2/TRBV6-3; cdr3_aa: ASSAAPYGYT
v_call: TRBV7-2; cdr3_aa: ASSDMTSGGLTQY
v_call: TRBV18; cdr3_aa: ASSPGTGVTNEKLF
v_call: TRBV7-9; cdr3_aa: ASSQAGRNEQF
v_call: TRBV19; cdr3_aa: ASSMWTGGTGANVLT
v_call: TRBV18; cdr3_aa: ASSGGQYNEQF
v_call: TRBV7-2; cdr3_aa: ASSFGQGEAEAF
v_call: TRBV14; cdr3_aa: ASSPTYGFYGYT
v_call: TRBV7-9; cdr3_aa: ASGAGYGYT
v_call: TRBV7-9; cdr3_aa: ASSPQGKGNTEAF
v_call: TRBV21-1; cdr3_aa: ASSKGDRGREEKLF
v_call: TRBV30; cdr3_aa: AWRVSGLNSPLH
v_call: TRBV27; cdr3_aa: ASSLYVSGYYYGYT
v_call: TRBV6-5; cdr3_aa: ASRSPQRGGREQF
v_call: TRBV27; cdr3_aa: ASSLLQEGSPLH
v_call: TRBV15; cdr3_aa: ATSRDAPGQETQY
v_call: TRBV2; cdr3_aa: ASTIRRQNTDTQY
v_call: TRBV7-8; cdr3_aa: ASSLARGDSNQPQH
v_call: TRBV10-3; cdr3_aa: AISVPSGPDEQF
v_call: TRBV18; cdr3_aa: ASSPVGGDTQY
v_call: TRBV3-1/TRBV3-2; cdr3_aa: ASSHAGTGESGYT
v_call: TRBV6-5; cdr3_aa: ASRQYTEAF
v_call: TRBV10-3; cdr3_aa: AISPWQGAGTEAF
v_call: TRBV29-1; cdr3_aa: SVNSHTEAF
v_call: TRBV6-1; cdr3_aa: ASSEVPGQGAGATEAF
v_call: TRBV9; cdr3_aa: ASSPSRQETQY
v_call: TRBV2; cdr3_aa: ASIRDPGNTIY
v_call: TRBV5-1; cdr3_aa: ASRRGGTGSDEQF
v_call: TRBV6-2/TRBV6-3; cdr3_aa: ASSPTGGNSPLH
v_call: TRBV7-2; cdr3_aa: ASSARGTTNEKLF
v_call: TRBV5-8; cdr3_aa: ASSPPGLNGYT
v_call: TRBV5-5; cdr3_aa: ASSFAGAGGNQPQH
v_call: TRBV4-1; cdr3_aa: ASSQGLAETQETQY
v_call: TRBV5-6; cdr3_aa: ASSSSWGRETYNEQF
v_call: TRBV3-1/TRBV3-2; cdr3_aa: ASSQDGGAGNSPLH
v_call: TRBV6-4; cdr3_aa: ASTTLTDRAPRPQH